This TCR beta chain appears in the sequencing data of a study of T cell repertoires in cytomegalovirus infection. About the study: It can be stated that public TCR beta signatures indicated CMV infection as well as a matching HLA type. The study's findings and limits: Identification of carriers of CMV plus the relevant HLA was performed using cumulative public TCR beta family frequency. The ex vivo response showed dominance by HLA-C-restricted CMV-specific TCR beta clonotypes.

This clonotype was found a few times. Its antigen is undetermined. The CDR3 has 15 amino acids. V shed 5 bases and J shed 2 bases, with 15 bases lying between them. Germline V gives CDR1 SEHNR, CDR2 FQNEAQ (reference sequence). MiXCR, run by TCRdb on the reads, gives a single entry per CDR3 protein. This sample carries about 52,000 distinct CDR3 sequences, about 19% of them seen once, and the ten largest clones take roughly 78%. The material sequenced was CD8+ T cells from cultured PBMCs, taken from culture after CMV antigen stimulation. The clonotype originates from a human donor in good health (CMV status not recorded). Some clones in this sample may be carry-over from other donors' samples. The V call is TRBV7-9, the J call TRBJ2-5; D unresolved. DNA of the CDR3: TGTGCCAGCAGCCCAATAGGCGGCAGGCAAGAGACCCAGTACTTC. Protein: CASSPIGGRQETQYF.